The subject of this entry is one T cell receptor beta chain. This sample is part of a study of T cells in Graves' hyperthyroidism and ophthalmopathy. Across the whole study: Initial diagnosis, before any treatment, was when peripheral blood was collected.

The investigators amplified TCR beta CDR3 regions from RNA transcripts. During a first-round RT-PCR of the TCR CDR3, the HTBI primer set was used. TCRdb redid the calling of the multiplex PCR reads with MiXCR, one entry per CDR3 protein. Of about 640,000 distinct CDR3 sequences detected, under 25% appear once; the ten largest clones hold 34%. V shed 1 base and J shed 6 bases, with 10 bases lying between them. This CDR3 has 14 residues. Germline V CDR1 and CDR2: SGHDN, FVKESK. The chain links TRBV14 to TRBJ2-4; D uncertain. This TCR was recovered from a man aged 25 to 40 with Graves' ophthalmopathy. The sequenced sample was blood. The CDR3 DNA reads as TGTGCCAGCAGCCAAGTGGACGGACGAAACATTCAGTACTTC. Residues: CASSQVDGRNIQYF.